This T cell receptor (beta chain) is from a study of blood T cell repertoires in COVID-19. V was trimmed by 6 bases and J by 5 bases, leaving 10 bases between them. Germline loops: CDR1 MNHEY, CDR2 SVGEGT. This CDR3 comprises 12 residues. The table came from immunoSEQ multiplex PCR; TCRdb's copy has only in-frame clones and leaves some out. The data show approximately 50,000 clones, with about 80% seen just once and 25% held by the top ten. The chain uses TRBV6-2 or TRBV6-3 and TRBJ1-1; D is possibly TRBD1 (6 bases). The sequence came from a man between 65 and 85 years old with acute or convalescent COVID-19. Material: peripheral blood. The CDR3, as DNA: TGTGCCAGCAGCAAGGGGGATACTGAAGCTTTCTTT. Its protein product is CASSKGDTEAFF.